This T cell receptor (beta chain) appears in the sequencing data of a study of blood T cell repertoires in COVID-19 (dated by TCRdb to 2020 to 2022). For the wider study: Collaborator samples came from the United States, Italy and Spain and covered acute and convalescent phases of COVID-19. Subjects who had been exposed to COVID-19, were actively infected with it, or had recovered from it provided the deeply sampled blood TCRbeta repertoires that made up the dataset. A de-identified subject ID, COVID-19 status, age in years and sex were almost always included in the sample metadata. The repertoires were released in a freely available public database intended as a resource for research on the immune response to SARS-CoV-2. The material from the prospective study consisted of cDNA or gDNA derived from T cells, B-cell-depleted T cells, or PBMCs. Samples came from the ongoing ImmuneRACE study (first 160 participants) plus 1,254 subjects from 6 global collaborators. HLA class I and class II types, where available, came from metadata supplied by the sample provider rather than from assay-based typing.

A word on this clone: Its target antigen remains unknown. No base qualities exist here, and no much larger clone lies one base off it.

Collaborating institutions collected whole blood in K2EDTA tubes following their own protocols. For TCRbeta analysis, collaborators shipped samples as frozen whole blood, isolated PBMCs, or DNA extracted from either of those sample types. Reading the germline V gene gives CDR1 SGHTA and CDR2 FQGNSA. The CDR3 numbers 15 residues from cysteine through phenylalanine. Just the 45-base CDR3 DNA is kept, in frame starting at base 1. The V end gives up 5 bases and the J end 6 bases, leaving 8 bases in the junction not matched to a gene. The immunoSEQ Assay, a bias-controlled multiplex PCR, was used to amplify TCRbeta CDR3 regions from genomic DNA. On the authors' methods: The number of nucleated cells in each sample was estimated by amplification of reference gene primers within the assay. Sequence reads were collapsed and filtered to measure the absolute abundance of every unique TCRbeta CDR3 rearrangement. For each sample, productive Simpson clonality was calculated by taking the square root of Simpson's diversity index across productive rearrangements. What TCRdb holds here is the immuneACCESS table cut down to in-frame rearrangements. Part of the clones is not present; checked against another copy, under half of the missing clones reflect an unresolved V gene, and the others are unexplained. D and trimming come from the DNA, and the V and J calls and clone size come from that table. This sample has about 120,000 clones in its table, and around 82% of those were observed once. Together, the top ten hold 16% of the sample.

Here is what the overall study found, with its caveats: Clinical and demographic metadata were provided uncurated, with the amount varying by source and participant.

The chain employs TRBV7-2 and TRBJ2-3; TRBD2 lines up with 10 middle nucleotides. The sequence derives from a woman between 55 and 75 years old with acute or convalescent COVID-19. Sequencing was carried out using peripheral blood. The DNA sequence reads TGTGCCAGCAGCCCCCTAGCGGGGGCGGGGGATACGCAGTATTTT. This is translated as CASSPLAGAGDTQYF. Supplemented by the reference TRBV7-2 and TRBJ2-3 proteins around the CDR3, the complete variable domain is GAGVSQSPSNKVTEKGKDVELRCDPISGHTALYWYRQSLGQGLEFLIYFQGNSAPDKSGLPSDRFSAERTGGSVSTLTIQRTQQEDSAVYLCASSPLAGAGDTQYFGPGTRLTVL.